These T cell receptor beta chains were read from a single sample in a study of blood T cell repertoires in COVID-19. The data were produced by immunoSEQ multiplex PCR, yet TCRdb's version contains in-frame clones alone and is incomplete. Among about 100,000 clones listed, 79% were seen once. Sample: peripheral blood. The receptor set was obtained from an elderly woman with active or convalescent COVID-19. Each CDR3 is given with its conserved first and last residue. A D gene is named only where the DNA matches it firmly. The size field is filled for only some rows; it gives once, few, many or a size class.

d_call	v_call	clone_size	j_call	cdr3_aa	cdr3_nt
TRBD1	TRBV19	.	TRBJ1-1	CASRGQGLYTEAFF	TGTGCCAGCCGCGGACAGGGCCTATACACTGAAGCTTTCTTT
TRBD1	TRBV5-1	.	TRBJ1-1	CASSFSGTGELGTEAFF	TGCGCCAGCAGCTTTTCCGGGACAGGGGAATTGGGAACTGAAGCTTTCTTT
TRBD1	TRBV6-5	.	TRBJ1-5	CASSYGQGDQPQHF	TGTGCCAGCAGTTACGGACAGGGGGACCAGCCCCAGCATTTT
TRBD1	TRBV29-1	once	TRBJ1-2	CSVLHTGGAYEGYTF	TGCAGCGTTCTTCACACAGGGGGCGCATATGAAGGCTACACCTTC
TRBD2	TRBV9	.	TRBJ2-7	CASSVGPGGSYEQYF	TGTGCCAGCAGCGTAGGACCGGGGGGATCCTACGAGCAGTACTTC
TRBD2	TRBV10-3	.	TRBJ2-5	CAINRGGEETQYF	TGTGCCATCAATCGGGGGGGCGAAGAGACCCAGTACTTC
.	TRBV5-1	.	TRBJ2-3	CASRLRESTDTQYF	TGCGCCAGCAGGCTGCGGGAAAGCACAGATACGCAGTATTTT
.	TRBV5-6	.	TRBJ2-3	CASSPIAEVGTDTQYF	TGTGCCAGCAGCCCAATAGCGGAGGTGGGCACGGATACGCAGTATTTT
TRBD2	TRBV27	.	TRBJ2-3	CASSSLLLAGGPSDTQYF	TGTGCCAGCAGTTCCTTGTTACTAGCGGGAGGCCCCTCGGATACGCAGTATTTT
.	TRBV5-1	.	TRBJ1-3	CASSLGPRGSGNTIYF	TGTGCCAGCAGCTTGGGCCCGCGGGGCTCTGGAAACACCATATATTTT
.	TRBV12-3/TRBV12-4	.	TRBJ2-7	CASSLTGPYEQYF	TGTGCCAGCAGCTTGACAGGCCCCTACGAGCAGTACTTC
.	TRBV6-1	.	TRBJ2-2	CASSDGRWSRGGELFF	TGTGCCAGCAGTGATGGGAGGTGGTCCCGGGGCGGGGAGCTGTTTTTT
.	TRBV7-2	.	TRBJ1-6	CASSVRHTSSYNSPLHF	TGTGCCAGCAGCGTAAGACATACAAGCTCCTATAATTCACCCCTCCACTTT
TRBD1	TRBV27	.	TRBJ2-1	CASSFYGQGISYNEQFF	TGTGCCAGCAGTTTTTACGGACAGGGGATTAGCTACAATGAGCAGTTCTTC
TRBD2	TRBV19	.	TRBJ2-3	CASTSRGSGRSTDTQYF	TGTGCCAGTACCTCCAGAGGTAGCGGGCGAAGCACAGATACGCAGTATTTT
TRBD1	TRBV9	.	TRBJ2-7	CASSPDRGRVGEQYF	TGTGCCAGCAGCCCGGACAGGGGACGAGTGGGGGAGCAGTACTTC
.	TRBV29-1	.	TRBJ2-1	CSSHQGTNEQFF	TGCAGCTCTCACCAGGGTACCAATGAGCAGTTCTTC
.	TRBV5-5	.	TRBJ1-5	CASSLGGVLQPQHF	TGTGCCAGCAGCTTGGGGGGGGTCCTCCAGCCCCAGCATTTT
.	TRBV12-3/TRBV12-4	.	TRBJ2-7	CASATAYEQYF	TGTGCCAGCGCTACAGCCTACGAGCAGTACTTC
TRBD1	TRBV6-2/TRBV6-3	.	TRBJ2-7	CASSRPGQGAGNEQYF	TGTGCCAGCAGCCGCCCGGGACAGGGGGCTGGAAACGAGCAGTACTTC
.	TRBV24-1	.	TRBJ2-2	CATSDTAAGNTGELFF	TGTGCCACCAGTGACACCGCCGCGGGGAACACCGGGGAGCTGTTTTTT
TRBD1	TRBV7-6	many	TRBJ2-7	CASSLSGTGAYEQYF	TGTGCCAGCAGCTTAAGCGGGACAGGGGCCTACGAGCAGTACTTC
.	TRBV7-2	.	TRBJ1-4	CASSLTPVRGEKLFF	TGTGCCAGCAGCTTAACTCCGGTTAGGGGTGAAAAACTGTTTTTT
.	TRBV19	.	TRBJ1-2	CASTDRSSNYGYTF	TGTGCCAGTACCGACAGGTCCTCTAACTATGGCTACACCTTC
TRBD2	TRBV19	once	TRBJ2-1	CASGTTSGSSNEQFF	TGTGCCAGTGGGACTACTAGCGGGAGTAGCAATGAGCAGTTCTTC
TRBD2	TRBV2	.	TRBJ2-3	CASSAGTSGRGTDTQYF	TGTGCCAGCAGCGCTGGGACTAGCGGGAGGGGCACAGATACGCAGTATTTT
TRBD1	TRBV5-6	few	TRBJ1-1	CASSSTGGNTEAFF	TGTGCCAGCAGCTCAACAGGGGGCAACACTGAAGCTTTCTTT
.	TRBV10-1	.	TRBJ2-1	CASSEGFAVYEQFF	TGCGCCAGCAGTGAGGGGTTCGCGGTCTACGAGCAGTTCTTC
.	TRBV7-2	.	TRBJ2-3	CASSFRREDTQYF	TGTGCCAGCAGCTTCCGTCGGGAAGATACGCAGTATTTT
.	TRBV24-1	few	TRBJ2-1	CATSDFTVHNEQFF	TGTGCCACCAGTGATTTTACTGTGCACAATGAGCAGTTCTTC
.	TRBV3-1/TRBV3-2	.	TRBJ2-5	CASSQDLRRVWETQYF	TGTGCCAGCAGCCAAGATCTTCGCAGGGTATGGGAGACCCAGTACTTC
TRBD1	TRBV10-3	.	TRBJ1-2	CAISVDRGPGGYTF	TGTGCCATCAGTGTGGACAGGGGTCCCGGTGGCTACACCTTC
.	TRBV5-1	.	TRBJ2-3	CASPKQVNTDTQYF	TGCGCCAGCCCGAAACAGGTGAACACAGATACGCAGTATTTT
TRBD1	TRBV13	.	TRBJ1-6	CASSITGGERSPLHF	TGTGCCAGCAGCATCACAGGGGGCGAGCGTTCACCCCTCCACTTT
.	TRBV12-3/TRBV12-4	few	TRBJ2-7	CASSFEGYEQYF	TGTGCCAGCAGTTTCGAGGGCTACGAGCAGTACTTC
.	TRBV28	.	TRBJ2-3	CASKVQGTDTQYF	TGTGCCAGCAAGGTTCAGGGCACAGATACGCAGTATTTT
TRBD2	TRBV9	once	TRBJ2-5	CASSGGLAGGETQYF	TGTGCCAGCAGCGGGGGACTAGCGGGAGGGGAGACCCAGTACTTC
TRBD2	TRBV28	.	TRBJ2-3	CASRGETSGFTDTQYF	TGTGCCAGCAGAGGAGAGACTAGCGGCTTCACAGATACGCAGTATTTT
.	TRBV6-1	.	TRBJ1-2	CASSQRTSYGYTF	TGTGCCAGCAGTCAGAGGACAAGCTATGGCTACACCTTC
.	TRBV9	.	TRBJ2-7	CASRLARRINYEQYF	TGTGCCAGCAGACTAGCAAGGAGAATCAACTACGAGCAGTACTTC
.	TRBV6-5	.	TRBJ1-1	CASRRTRAMNTEAFF	TGTGCCAGCAGGAGAACCAGGGCGATGAACACTGAAGCTTTCTTT
TRBD2	TRBV28	.	TRBJ2-7	CASRGGGSSYEQYF	TGTGCCAGCAGGGGCGGGGGAAGCTCCTACGAGCAGTACTTC
.	TRBV6-5	few	TRBJ1-2	CASSSSVGGYTF	TGTGCCAGCAGTTCCTCGGTCGGTGGCTACACCTTC
TRBD2	TRBV19	.	TRBJ2-3	CASSIVGLAPSTDTQYF	TGTGCCAGTAGTATAGTGGGACTAGCGCCGAGCACAGATACGCAGTATTTT
.	TRBV11-2	.	TRBJ2-7	CASSQDNSRVYEQYF	TGTGCCAGCAGCCAGGACAATTCCCGAGTCTACGAGCAGTACTTC